The 27 T cell receptor delta chains in this list originate from one sample, sequenced in a study of Vδ1+ human thymocytes. No antigen has been assigned to these receptors. Overall study results and limits: In the thymus, TRG and TRD repertoires looked highly polyclonal with Gaussian CDR3 lengths.

The template was reverse-transcribed extracted RNA. Multiplex PCR used pooled V-gene forward primers and a constant-region reverse primer to amplify CDR3s. TCRdb re-called clones from the multiplex PCR reads using CATT. The repertoire holds fewer than 30,000 delta-chain clones, with nearly 7.5% as singletons. The specimen sequenced was Vdelta1+ gamma-delta thymocytes from the thymus. Documented subset: FACS-sorted CD3+ TCRalphabeta- TCRVdelta1+ TCRVdelta2- thymocytes. All receptors derive from a girl under three years old who had congenital heart surgery.

The rearrangement joins TRDV1 to TRDJ1, with no clear D. Germline V CDR1 and CDR2: TSWWSYY, QGS. The ends were cut back, 3 bases at V and 0 bases at J, with 23 bases in the middle. The CDR3 is made up of 19 amino acids. The CDR3 DNA reads as TGTGCTCTTGGGGACACGCGGCTTCGAGGGAACCTGTACACCGATAAACTCATCTTT. Its translation is CALGDTRLRGNLYTDKLIF.

This clone appeared a few times. The chain carries TRDV1 and TRDJ1; D is unresolved. The V end lost 3 bases, the J end lost 0 bases, and 11 bases lay between the germline ends. The CDR3 has 15 residues. Per the germline V gene, CDR1 is TSWWSYY and CDR2 is QGS. In DNA, the CDR3 is TGTGCTCTTGGGGAGGAGGGACGGTACACCGATAAACTCATCTTT. Translating it yields CALGEEGRYTDKLIF.

This clone was seen only a few times. The chain links TRDV1 to TRDJ1; 11 bases are a match to TRDD3. CDR1 is TSWWSYY, CDR2 QGS, per germline. The CDR3 has 20 amino acids. After removal of 2 bases from V and 2 bases from J, the junction contained 16 bases not matched to a gene. CDR3 sequence: CALGEFWGIQNPNYTDKLIF. CDR3 in DNA: TGTGCTCTTGGGGAATTCTGGGGGATACAGAACCCAAATTATACCGATAAACTCATCTTT.

This chain links TRDV1 with TRDJ1, with a possible D match to TRDD3 (6 bases). Germline CDR1 and CDR2: TSWWSYY and QGS. V lost 5 bases to trimming and J lost 0 bases, with 16 bases between them. CDR3 length: 16 residues. The CDR3 loop reads CALGILSGGYTDKLIF. DNA for the CDR3: TGTGCTCTTGGGATTTTGAGTGGGGGGTACACCGATAAACTCATCTTT.

This clone is medium-sized by share. The chain has TRDV2 and TRDJ3, with D perhaps matching TRDD3 (6 bases). This CDR3 is 21 amino acids long. CDR1 GEAIGNYY and CDR2 EKD come from the germline V gene. V shed 0 bases and J shed 0 bases, with 20 bases lying between them. CDR3 in amino acids: CACDTVRALGGFSWDTRQMFF. CDR3 sequence (DNA): TGTGCCTGTGACACCGTGCGCGCCTTGGGGGGGTTCTCCTGGGACACCCGACAGATGTTTTTC.

This clone was recorded a few times. The gene calls are TRDV1 and TRDJ1; TRDD3 is a possible D gene (6 bases). This CDR3 region has 18 residues. The V and J ends lost 4 bases and 0 bases respectively, with 21 bases between them. CDR1 and CDR2 (germline): TSWWSYY, QGS. CDR3 nucleotide sequence: TGTGCTCTTGGGGTCCCTTGGGGGGGACCGAGGTACACCGATAAACTCATCTTT. Its translation is CALGVPWGGPRYTDKLIF.

This clone was observed a handful of times. Germline and junction disagree at one end, which may indicate a read error. The chain links TRDV1 to TRDJ1; TRDD3 aligns across 7 bases. CDR1 is TSWWSYY, CDR2 QGS, per germline. There are 19 residues in the CDR3. For the CDR3, the DNA is TGTGCTCTTACCACTCCCGGTTCGGGGGATCCACCCTCGGCCGATAAACTCATCTTC. Translated, it gives CALTTPGSGDPPSADKLIF.

This clone was picked up a small number of times. The rearrangement joins TRDV1 to TRDJ1; D gene uncertain. The CDR3 consists of 17 residues. Trimming shortened V by 9 bases and J by 4 bases, and 27 bases separated the two germline ends. Per the germline V gene, CDR1 is TSWWSYY and CDR2 is QGS. The CDR3 bases are TGTGCTCTCGGAGCGGGCCTCCTTGAACCCCCGGGCGATAAACTCATCTTT. Translation: CALGAGLLEPPGDKLIF.

This chain links TRDV1 with TRDJ1; 8 nucleotides line up with TRDD3. The CDR3 length is 15 residues. The germline V gene has CDR1 TSWWSYY and CDR2 QGS. V shed 4 bases and J 4 bases; nucleotides not matched to a gene: 8. CDR3 residues: CALGARTGGLDKLIF. The CDR3 DNA is TGTGCTCTTGGGGCCCGAACTGGGGGTCTCGATAAACTCATCTTT.

There are a few counts of this clone. The chain employs TRDV1 and TRDJ1; D possibly corresponds to TRDD3 (6 bases). Germline lookup yields CDR1 TSWWSYY and CDR2 QGS. The CDR3 has 17 amino acids. V was pared by 4 bases and J by 1 base, with 19 bases between. The CDR3 bases are TGTGCTCTTGGGGCCCTGGGGTCCCAGGCAATCACCGATAAACTCATCTTT. Protein product: CALGALGSQAITDKLIF.

The genes are TRDV1 and TRDJ1; D remains ambiguous. Germline V gene lookup returns CDR1 TSWWSYY and CDR2 QGS. V shed 9 bases and J shed 0 bases, with 26 bases lying between them. This CDR3 has 18 amino acids. In DNA, the CDR3 is TGTGCTCTGATAATTAATTACGTAGCCGGGGCGGACACCGATAAACTCATCTTT. Protein sequence: CALIINYVAGADTDKLIF.

V gene TRDV1 combines with J gene TRDJ1; 9 bases align to TRDD3. No J segment appears in TCRdb, so it was assigned here by matching the sequence to germline. Per the germline V gene, CDR1 is TSWWSYY and CDR2 is QGS. The CDR3 loop spans 22 amino acids. V lost 3 bases and J lost 0; bases outside the gene matches: 23. The CDR3 protein is CALGESRLPKGDTRAYTDKLIF. The CDR3, as DNA: TGTGCTCTTGGGGAGTCGAGACTTCCTAAGGGGGATACTAGGGCTTACACCGATAAACTCATCTTT.

Only a few counts were recorded for this clone. This rearrangement joins TRDV1 to TRDJ1; 8 bases agree with TRDD3. The CDR3 extends over 18 amino acids. V lost 0 bases to trimming and J lost 1 base; unmatched junction nucleotides: 10. Germline V gene lookup returns CDR1 TSWWSYY and CDR2 QGS. The chain's CDR3 is CALGELTPYWGSTDKLIF. The DNA of the CDR3 is TGTGCTCTTGGGGAACTTACCCCGTACTGGGGGTCCACCGATAAACTCATCTTT.

The V gene is TRDV1, the J gene TRDJ1; D unclear. The V and J ends lost 2 bases and 2 bases respectively, with 12 bases between them. Germline CDR1 and CDR2: TSWWSYY and QGS. This CDR3 region has 15 residues. This CDR3 reads CALGEGRPHTDKLIF. In nucleotides, the CDR3 is TGTGCTCTTGGGGAAGGTCGGCCTCATACCGATAAACTCATCTTT.

This clone occurred a few times. The chain couples TRDV1 to TRDJ1; D is unclear. V was trimmed by 2 bases and J by 1 base, leaving 20 bases between them. Per germline, CDR1 TSWWSYY and CDR2 QGS. This CDR3 has 18 amino acids. CDR3 DNA sequence: TGTGCTCTTGGGGAAAGTCGGGAGTGGAACCAGCCCACCGATAAACTCATCTTT. Translation: CALGESREWNQPTDKLIF.

This clone turned up a few times. The chain combines TRDV1 with TRDJ1; TRDD3 matches at 13 bases. The CDR3 spans 18 residues. Looked up from germline, CDR1 is TSWWSYY and CDR2 is QGS. V shed 8 bases and J 2 bases; nucleotides not matched to a gene: 14. CDR3 region: CALRTYWGIRKITDKLIF. The CDR3 nucleotides read TGTGCTCTTAGGACCTACTGGGGGATACGCAAAATTACCGATAAACTCATCTTT.

This chain connects TRDV1 to TRDJ1, with D perhaps TRDD3 (6 bases). The CDR3 extends over 22 amino acids. Germline V CDR1 and CDR2: TSWWSYY, QGS. V was shortened by 1 base and J by 0 bases, with 30 bases between the two germline ends. CDR3 amino acids: CALGEQPLDVLGGTGNTDKLIF. In DNA form, the CDR3 reads TGTGCTCTTGGGGAACAACCCCTGGACGTACTGGGAGGAACGGGGAACACCGATAAACTCATCTTT.

The chain joins TRDV1 to TRDJ1; 10 nucleotides match TRDD3. Germline loops: CDR1 TSWWSYY, CDR2 QGS. The CDR3 spans 21 residues. V shed 4 bases, J shed 0 bases, and the junction held 20 bases outside the gene matches. The CDR3 coding sequence is TGTGCTCTTGGGGTCCCTTTTCCGCGTGGGGGATACTCCCCGTACACCGATAAACTCATCTTT. It encodes CALGVPFPRGGYSPYTDKLIF.

V usage is TRDV1 and J usage is TRDJ1; D ambiguous. The CDR3 runs to 14 residues. Between the trimmed V and J ends, which lost 2 bases and 0 bases, there was a span of 7 bases. From germline, CDR1 is TSWWSYY and CDR2 QGS. Written as DNA, the CDR3 is TGTGCTCTTGGGGAAGCCCTCCACACCGATAAACTCATCTTT. It is translated as CALGEALHTDKLIF.

This rearrangement joins TRDV1 to TRDJ1, with D unclear. The V gene lost 2 bases and the J gene lost 0 bases, with 7 bases spanning the gap. Germline loops: CDR1 TSWWSYY, CDR2 QGS. The CDR3 totals 14 residues. This CDR3 reads CALGENGHTDKLIF. The DNA for the CDR3 is TGTGCTCTTGGGGAAAATGGGCACACCGATAAACTCATCTTT.

This clone was detected only a few times. The V gene is TRDV1, the J gene TRDJ1; TRDD3 agrees at 7 bases. The CDR3 extends over 17 amino acids. Germline V gives CDR1 TSWWSYY, CDR2 QGS. J lost 7 bases, V lost 0 bases, and 14 bases had no gene match. CDR3 protein: CALGELVQSTGDAKLIF. In DNA, the CDR3 is TGTGCTCTTGGGGAACTAGTACAGAGTACTGGGGATGCTAAACTCATCTTT.

V usage is TRDV1 and J usage is TRDJ1; TRDD3 matches 10 bases. The J gene is not listed in TCRdb, so it was assigned here from a DNA match to germline. The junction had 12 bases not matched to a gene; V was cut back by 5 bases and J by 0 bases. In germline, CDR1 is TSWWSYY, CDR2 QGS. This CDR3 has 18 residues. The CDR3 here is CALGQGHWGMKYTDKLIF. As DNA, the CDR3 is TGTGCTCTTGGGCAGGGGCACTGGGGGATGAAGTACACCGATAAACTCATCTTT.

The chain links TRDV1 to TRDJ1, with 11 bases that match TRDD3. As TCRdb names no J gene, one was assigned here on the basis of a DNA match to germline. Trimming cost V 4 bases and J 3 bases; bases outside gene matches: 25. Germline loops: CDR1 TSWWSYY, CDR2 QGS. CDR3 length: 22 residues. The DNA for the CDR3 is TGTGCTCTTGGGGGACTAACCTTTCCCCAGTACTGGGGGATAAAGCTTCCCGATAAACTCATCTTT. Its translation: CALGGLTFPQYWGIKLPDKLIF.

The sample holds a few counts of this clone. The chain joins TRDV1 to TRDJ1, with 8 positions matching TRDD3. In germline, CDR1 is TSWWSYY, CDR2 QGS. This CDR3 spans 18 amino acids. The V gene end was trimmed by 4 bases and the J gene end by 6 bases; junction bases not matched to a gene: 19. This CDR3 reads CALGVPIARDWGLNKLIF. CDR3 coding DNA: TGTGCTCTTGGGGTCCCTATCGCCCGAGACTGGGGGTTGAATAAACTCATCTTT.

The genes are TRDV1 and TRDJ1; D remains ambiguous. The J gene, not given by TCRdb, was assigned here from a germline match of the nucleotide sequence. V was pared by 1 base and J by 8 bases, with 23 bases between. This CDR3 spans 17 amino acids. Germline assignment: CDR1 TSWWSYY and CDR2 QGS. The CDR3 is CALGERSIHAAKPKLIF. The DNA of the CDR3 is TGTGCTCTTGGGGAACGGTCCATCCACGCTGCCAAACCAAAACTCATCTTT.

The chain uses TRDV1 and TRDJ1; no definite D call. The germline CDR1 and CDR2 sequences are TSWWSYY and QGS. V lost 1 base and J 9 bases, leaving 12 bases between the germline ends. The CDR3 is made up of 13 amino acids. The CDR3 DNA is TGTGCTCTTGGGGAACGTCGGTGTGAAGAACTCATCTTT. This codes for CALGERRCEELIF.

The chain couples TRDV1 to TRDJ1; TRDD3 agrees at 13 bases. The J gene is absent in TCRdb and was assigned here via DNA matching to germline. V was clipped by 4 bases and J by 0 bases; unmatched bases: 17. The germline V gene has CDR1 TSWWSYY and CDR2 QGS. The length of the CDR3 is 21 residues. For the CDR3, the DNA is TGTGCTCTTGGGGCCCCGAAGGGGGTCCTACTGGGGGATACGAACACCGATAAACTCATCTTT. Translation gives CALGAPKGVLLGDTNTDKLIF.